What follows is one TCR beta chain and its context. What it binds is not known. Before regulatory T cell sorting, thawed PBMCs rested overnight at 37°C in roughly 190 IU/ml IL-2. The data originate from a study of Tregs in tolerant kidney transplant recipients. Study findings and constraints: Findings come from small patient numbers and require larger validation. Activated donor B cell expansion appeared to reveal the most relevant donor-specific TCRbeta repertoire.

Generated by immunoSEQ multiplex PCR, the TCRdb table keeps only in-frame clones and is missing some. This sample has approximately 43,000 clones, with roughly 89% found just once. CDR1 and CDR2 from the germline V gene are SGHTS and YDEGEE. This CDR3 spans 12 amino acids. Trimming removed 2 bases from V and 2 bases from J, with 4 bases in between. The sample comprised Tregs from blood. This TCR came from a human donor in good health. The rearrangement uses TRBV5-8 and TRBJ1-1, with D hard to call. CDR3 in amino acids: CASSFSNTEAFF. CDR3 DNA: TGTGCCAGCAGCTTTAGCAACACTGAAGCTTTCTTT.